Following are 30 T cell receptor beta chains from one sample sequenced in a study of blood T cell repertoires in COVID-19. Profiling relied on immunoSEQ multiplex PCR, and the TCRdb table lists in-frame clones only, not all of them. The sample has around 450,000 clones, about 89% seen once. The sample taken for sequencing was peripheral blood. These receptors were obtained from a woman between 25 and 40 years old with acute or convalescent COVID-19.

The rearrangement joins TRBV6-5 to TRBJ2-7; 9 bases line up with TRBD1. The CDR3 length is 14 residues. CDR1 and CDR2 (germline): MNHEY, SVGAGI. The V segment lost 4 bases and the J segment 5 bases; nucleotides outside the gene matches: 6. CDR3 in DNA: TGTGCCAGCAGTTCCGGGACAGGGAGTAACGAGCAGTACTTC. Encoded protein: CASSSGTGSNEQYF.

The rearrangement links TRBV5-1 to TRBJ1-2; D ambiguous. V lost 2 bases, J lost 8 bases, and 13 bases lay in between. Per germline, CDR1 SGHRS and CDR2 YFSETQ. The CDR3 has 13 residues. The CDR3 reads CASSFEATGGYTF. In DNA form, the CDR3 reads TGCGCCAGCAGCTTCGAGGCGACGGGGGGCTACACCTTC.

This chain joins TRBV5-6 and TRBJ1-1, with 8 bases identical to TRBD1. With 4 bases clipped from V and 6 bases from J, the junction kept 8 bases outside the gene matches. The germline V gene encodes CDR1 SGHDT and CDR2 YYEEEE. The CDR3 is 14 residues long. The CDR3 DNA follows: TGTGCCAGCAGCAAAGACAGGGGTAGGGCTGAAGCTTTCTTT. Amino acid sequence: CASSKDRGRAEAFF.

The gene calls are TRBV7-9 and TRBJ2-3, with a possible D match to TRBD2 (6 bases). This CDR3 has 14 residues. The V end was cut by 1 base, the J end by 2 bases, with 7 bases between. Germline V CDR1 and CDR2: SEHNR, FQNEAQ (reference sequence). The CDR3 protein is CASSLGGATDTQYF. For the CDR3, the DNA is TGTGCCAGCAGCTTAGGCGGGGCCACAGATACGCAGTATTTT.

CDR3 residues: CATSDSEPPNTGELFF. The CDR3 DNA follows: TGTGCCACCAGTGATTCGGAGCCTCCCAACACCGGGGAGCTGTTTTTT. J is TRBJ2-2 and V is TRBV24-1; D gene ambiguous. Germline CDR1 KGHDR, CDR2 SFDVKD. The CDR3 extends over 16 amino acids. Trimming took 2 bases from V and 2 from J, leaving 11 bases between them.

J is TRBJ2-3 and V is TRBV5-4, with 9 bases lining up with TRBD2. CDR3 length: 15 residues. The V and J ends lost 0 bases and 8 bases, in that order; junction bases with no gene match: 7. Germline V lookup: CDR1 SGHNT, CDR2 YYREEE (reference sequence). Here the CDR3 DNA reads TGTGCCAGCAGCTTGGTCGTAGCGGGGGATGTTACGCAGTATTTT. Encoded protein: CASSLVVAGDVTQYF.

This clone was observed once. The CDR3 sequence: CASSPGPYYEQYF. The CDR3 region has the DNA TGTGCCAGCAGTCCGGGTCCTTACTACGAGCAGTACTTC. The V and J genes are TRBV6-5 and TRBJ2-7, with no clear D. V lost 5 bases to trimming and J lost 3 bases, with 11 bases between them. Germline V CDR1 and CDR2: MNHEY, SVGAGI. This CDR3 contains 13 residues.

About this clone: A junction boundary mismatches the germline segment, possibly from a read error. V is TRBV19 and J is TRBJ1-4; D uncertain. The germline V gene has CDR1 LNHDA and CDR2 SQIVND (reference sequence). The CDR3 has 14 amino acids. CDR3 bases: TGTGCCAGTGGTATAACTGCAACTAATGAAAAACTGTTTTTT. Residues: CASGITATNEKLFF.

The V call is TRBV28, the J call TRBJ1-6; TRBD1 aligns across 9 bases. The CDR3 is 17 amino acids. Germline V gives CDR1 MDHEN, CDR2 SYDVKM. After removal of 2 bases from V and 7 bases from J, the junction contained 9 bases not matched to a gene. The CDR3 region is CASSLGHRGLGNSPLHF. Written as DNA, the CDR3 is TGTGCCAGCAGTTTAGGGCACAGGGGGCTAGGAAATTCACCCCTCCACTTT. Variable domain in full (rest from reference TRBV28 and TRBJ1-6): DVKVTQSSRYLVKRTGEKVFLECVQDMDHENMFWYRQDPGLGLRLIYFSYDVKMKEKGDIPEGYSVSREKKERFSLILESASTNQTSMYLCASSLGHRGLGNSPLHFGNGTRLTVT.

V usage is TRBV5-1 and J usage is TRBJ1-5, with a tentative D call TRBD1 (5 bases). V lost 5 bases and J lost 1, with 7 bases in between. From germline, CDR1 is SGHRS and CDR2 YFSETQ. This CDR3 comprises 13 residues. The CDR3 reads CASRKGSNQPQHF. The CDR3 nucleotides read TGCGCCAGCAGAAAGGGGAGCAATCAGCCCCAGCATTTT.

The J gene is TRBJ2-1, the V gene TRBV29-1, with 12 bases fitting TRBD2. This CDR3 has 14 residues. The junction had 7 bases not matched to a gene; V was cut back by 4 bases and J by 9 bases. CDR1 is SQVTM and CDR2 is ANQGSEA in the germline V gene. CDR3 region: CSVVPSGGAFEQFF. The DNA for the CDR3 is TGCAGCGTTGTCCCTAGCGGGGGGGCCTTTGAGCAGTTCTTC.

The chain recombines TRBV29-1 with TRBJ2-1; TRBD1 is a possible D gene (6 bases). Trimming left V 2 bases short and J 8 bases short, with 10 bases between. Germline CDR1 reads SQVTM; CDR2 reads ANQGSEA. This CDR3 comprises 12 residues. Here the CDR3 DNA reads TGCAGCGTTGAAACAGGGTCGTATGAGCAGTTCTTC. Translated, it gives CSVETGSYEQFF.

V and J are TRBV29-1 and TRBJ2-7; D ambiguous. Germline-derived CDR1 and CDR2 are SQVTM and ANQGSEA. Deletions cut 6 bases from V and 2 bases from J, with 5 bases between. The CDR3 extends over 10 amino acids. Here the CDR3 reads CSVQTYEQYF. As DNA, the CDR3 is TGCAGCGTACAGACCTACGAGCAGTACTTC.

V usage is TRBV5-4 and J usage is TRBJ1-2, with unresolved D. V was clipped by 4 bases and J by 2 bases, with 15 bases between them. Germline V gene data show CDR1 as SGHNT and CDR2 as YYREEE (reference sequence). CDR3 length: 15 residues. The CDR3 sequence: CASSLPQAGNYGYTF. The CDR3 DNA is TGTGCCAGCAGCCTCCCCCAGGCGGGAAACTATGGCTACACCTTC. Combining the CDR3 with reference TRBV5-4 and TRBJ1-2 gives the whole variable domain ETGVTQSPTHLIKTRGQQVTLRCSSQSGHNTVSWYQQALGQGPQFIFQYYREEENGRGNFPPRFSGLQFPNYSSELNVNALELDDSALYLCASSLPQAGNYGYTFGSGTRLTVV.

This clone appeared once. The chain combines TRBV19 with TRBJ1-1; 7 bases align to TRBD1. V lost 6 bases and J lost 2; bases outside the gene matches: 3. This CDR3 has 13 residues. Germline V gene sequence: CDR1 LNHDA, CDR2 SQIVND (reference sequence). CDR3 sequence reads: CASRGTANTEAFF. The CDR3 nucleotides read TGTGCCAGTAGAGGGACAGCTAACACTGAAGCTTTCTTT.

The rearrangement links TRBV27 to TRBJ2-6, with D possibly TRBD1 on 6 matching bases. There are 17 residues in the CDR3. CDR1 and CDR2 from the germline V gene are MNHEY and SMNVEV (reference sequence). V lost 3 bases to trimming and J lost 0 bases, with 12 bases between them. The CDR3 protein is CASSFGQPSSGANVLTF. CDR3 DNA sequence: TGTGCCAGCAGTTTCGGACAGCCTAGCTCTGGGGCCAACGTCCTGACTTTC. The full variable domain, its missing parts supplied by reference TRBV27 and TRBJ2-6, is EAQVTQNPRYLITVTGKKLTVTCSQNMNHEYMSWYRQDPGLGLRQIYYSMNVEVTDKGDVPEGYKVSRKEKRNFPLILESPSPNQTSLYFCASSFGQPSSGANVLTFGAGSRLTVL.

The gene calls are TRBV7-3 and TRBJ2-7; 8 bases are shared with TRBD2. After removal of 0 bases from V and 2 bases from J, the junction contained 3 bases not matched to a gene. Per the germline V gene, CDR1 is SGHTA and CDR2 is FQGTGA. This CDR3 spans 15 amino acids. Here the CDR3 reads CASSLTGGVPYEQYF. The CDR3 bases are TGTGCCAGCAGCTTAACCGGGGGGGTCCCCTACGAGCAGTACTTC.

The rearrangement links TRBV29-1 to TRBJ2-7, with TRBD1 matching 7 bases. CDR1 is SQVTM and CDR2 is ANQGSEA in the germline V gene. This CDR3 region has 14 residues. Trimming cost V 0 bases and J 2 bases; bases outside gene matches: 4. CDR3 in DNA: TGCAGCGTTGAAGATCCAGGACAGGCCTACGAGCAGTACTTC. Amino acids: CSVEDPGQAYEQYF.

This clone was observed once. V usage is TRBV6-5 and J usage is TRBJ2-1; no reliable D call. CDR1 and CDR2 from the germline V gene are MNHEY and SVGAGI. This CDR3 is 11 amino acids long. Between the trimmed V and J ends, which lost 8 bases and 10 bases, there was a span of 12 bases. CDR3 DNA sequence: TGTGCCAGCGTGGAGCTGACCGAGCAGTTCTTC. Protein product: CASVELTEQFF.

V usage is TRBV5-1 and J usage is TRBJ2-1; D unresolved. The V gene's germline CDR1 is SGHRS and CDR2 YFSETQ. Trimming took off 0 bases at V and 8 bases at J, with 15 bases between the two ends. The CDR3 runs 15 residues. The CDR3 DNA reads TGCGCCAGCAGCTTGGCAGAGACATGGTTCGATGAGCAGTTCTTC. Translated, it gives CASSLAETWFDEQFF.

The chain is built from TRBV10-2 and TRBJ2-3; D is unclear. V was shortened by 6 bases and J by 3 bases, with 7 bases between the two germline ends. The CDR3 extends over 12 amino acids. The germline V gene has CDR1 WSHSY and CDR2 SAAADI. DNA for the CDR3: TGCGCCAGCAGGGCATTTACAGATACGCAGTATTTT. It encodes CASRAFTDTQYF.

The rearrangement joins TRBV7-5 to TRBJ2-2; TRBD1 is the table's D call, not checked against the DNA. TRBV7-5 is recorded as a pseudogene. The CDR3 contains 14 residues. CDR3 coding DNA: TGTGCCAGAAGCACCACAGGGGGCTCCGGGGAGCTGTTTTTT. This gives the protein CARSTTGGSGELFF.

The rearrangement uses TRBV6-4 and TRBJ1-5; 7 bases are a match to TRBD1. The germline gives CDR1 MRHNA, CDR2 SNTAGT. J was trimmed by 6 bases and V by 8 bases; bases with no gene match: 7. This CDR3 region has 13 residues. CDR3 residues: CASRDSSPQPQHF. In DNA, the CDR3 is TGTGCCAGCCGGGACAGTTCGCCTCAGCCCCAGCATTTT.

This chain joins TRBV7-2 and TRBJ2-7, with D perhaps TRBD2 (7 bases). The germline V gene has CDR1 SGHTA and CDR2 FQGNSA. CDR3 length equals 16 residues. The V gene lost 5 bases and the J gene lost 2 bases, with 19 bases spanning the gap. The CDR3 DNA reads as TGTGCCAGCAGCCGGAGATCGGGGGGCGGGACCTACGAGCAGTACTTC. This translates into CASSRRSGGGTYEQYF.

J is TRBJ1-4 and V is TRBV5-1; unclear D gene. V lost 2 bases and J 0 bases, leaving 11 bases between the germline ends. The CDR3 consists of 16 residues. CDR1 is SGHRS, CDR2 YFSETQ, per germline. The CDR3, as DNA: TGCGCCAGCAGCTTTGGTGGCTCCGCAACTAATGAAAAACTGTTTTTT. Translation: CASSFGGSATNEKLFF.

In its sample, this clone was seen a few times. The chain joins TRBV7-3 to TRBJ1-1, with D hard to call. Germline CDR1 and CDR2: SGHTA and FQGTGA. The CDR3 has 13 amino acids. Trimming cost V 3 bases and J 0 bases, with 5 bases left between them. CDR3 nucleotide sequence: TGTGCCAGCAGCTTTAACATGAACACTGAAGCTTTCTTT. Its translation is CASSFNMNTEAFF.

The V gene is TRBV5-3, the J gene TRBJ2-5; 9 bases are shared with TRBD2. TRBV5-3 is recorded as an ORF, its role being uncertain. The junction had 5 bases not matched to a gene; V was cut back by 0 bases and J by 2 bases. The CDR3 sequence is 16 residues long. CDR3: CARSLVLAGQQETQYF. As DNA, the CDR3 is TGTGCCAGAAGCTTGGTTCTAGCGGGACAACAAGAGACCCAGTACTTC.

The CDR3 DNA reads as TGCGCCAGCAGCTTGGGAGACAGGGGAACTGGAAACACCATATATTTT. Its protein is CASSLGDRGTGNTIYF. V gene TRBV5-1 combines with J gene TRBJ1-3, with TRBD1 matching over 8 bases. The germline V gene has CDR1 SGHRS and CDR2 YFSETQ. The CDR3 is 16 amino acids. Losses at the gene ends were 0 bases for V and 2 bases for J; bases not matched to a gene: 4.

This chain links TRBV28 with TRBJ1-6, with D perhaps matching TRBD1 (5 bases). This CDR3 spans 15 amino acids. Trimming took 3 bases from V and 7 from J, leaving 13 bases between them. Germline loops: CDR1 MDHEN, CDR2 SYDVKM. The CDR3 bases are TGTGCCAGCAGTTTTGAGGCAGGGTGGAATTCACCCCTCCACTTT. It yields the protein CASSFEAGWNSPLHF.

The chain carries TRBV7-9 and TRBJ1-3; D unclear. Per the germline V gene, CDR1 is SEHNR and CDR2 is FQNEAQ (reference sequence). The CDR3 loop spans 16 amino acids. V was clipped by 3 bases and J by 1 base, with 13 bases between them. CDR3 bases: TGTGCCAGCAGCTTCCCCAGGCCTCCGTCTGGAAACACCATATATTTT. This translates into CASSFPRPPSGNTIYF.